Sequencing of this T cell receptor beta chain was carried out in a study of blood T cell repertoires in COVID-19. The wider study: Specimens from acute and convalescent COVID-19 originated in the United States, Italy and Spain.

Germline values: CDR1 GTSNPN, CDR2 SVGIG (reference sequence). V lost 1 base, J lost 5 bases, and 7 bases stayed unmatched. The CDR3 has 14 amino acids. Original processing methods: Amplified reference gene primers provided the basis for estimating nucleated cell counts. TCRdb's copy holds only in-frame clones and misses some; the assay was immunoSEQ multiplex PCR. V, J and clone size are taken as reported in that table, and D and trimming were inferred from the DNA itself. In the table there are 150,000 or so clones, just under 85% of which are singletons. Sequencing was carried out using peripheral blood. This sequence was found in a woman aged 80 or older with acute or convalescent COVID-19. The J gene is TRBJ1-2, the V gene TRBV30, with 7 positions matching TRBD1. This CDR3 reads CAWSGGTASYGYTF. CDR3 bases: TGTGCCTGGAGTGGGGGGACAGCTTCTTATGGCTACACCTTC.